In its sample, the clone carrying this TCR beta chain was seen many times. Its antigen remains unidentified. The data originate from a study of read filtering for tumor transcriptome and immune sequencing. Turning to the study itself: DNase treatment preceded whole-transcriptome library preparation. General study points: Roughly 82% of IR-seq clonotypes had a single read, yet these held roughly 3.8% of reads. Compared with RNA-seq, IR-seq gave much higher clonotype depth and reliability.

From 400 to 450 ng of RNA, a library with molecular barcoded alpha/delta and beta/gamma adaptors was made. TCRdb passed the reads through MiXCR, listing each CDR3 protein once. The sample comprises over 25,000 distinct CDR3 sequences, roughly 14% of which are singletons, and over 35% rests with the top ten. Sampling of bone marrow took place during active disease in every patient. The CDR3 is 15 amino acids. Trimming stripped 5 bases from V and 2 bases from J, with 13 bases between. Germline V gene data show CDR1 as SEHNR and CDR2 as FQNEAQ (reference sequence). The sequence was collected from a donor aged 40 or over with multiple myeloma. The sample comprised a population of CD138-negative cells sorted from bone marrow. The chain couples TRBV7-9 to TRBJ2-1; D unclear. CDR3 sequence: CASSNRLTAYNEQFF. CDR3 in DNA: TGTGCCAGCAGCAACCGGCTAACAGCCTACAATGAGCAGTTCTTC.